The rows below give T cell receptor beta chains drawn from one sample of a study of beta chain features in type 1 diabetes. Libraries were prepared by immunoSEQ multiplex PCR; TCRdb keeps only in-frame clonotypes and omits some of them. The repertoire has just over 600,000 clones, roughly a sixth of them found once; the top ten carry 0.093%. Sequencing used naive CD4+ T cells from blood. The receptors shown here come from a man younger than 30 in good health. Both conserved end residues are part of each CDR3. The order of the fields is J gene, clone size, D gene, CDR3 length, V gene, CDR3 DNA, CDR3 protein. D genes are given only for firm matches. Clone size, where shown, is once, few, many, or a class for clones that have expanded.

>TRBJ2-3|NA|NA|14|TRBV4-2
TGTGCCAGCAGCCCTGACCTGAGCACAGATACGCAGTATTTT
CASSPDLSTDTQYF
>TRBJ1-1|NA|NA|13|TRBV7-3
TGTGCCAACCTTCCGGCGGGGGGCACTGAAGCTTTCTTT
CANLPAGGTEAFF
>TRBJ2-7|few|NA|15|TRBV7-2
TGTGCCAGCAGCTTAGCCCGCGGCACGTCGAACGAGCAGTACTTC
CASSLARGTSNEQYF
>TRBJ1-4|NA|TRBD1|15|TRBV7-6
TGTGCCAGCAGCCCCCGACAGGGAGGGGGCGAAAAACTGTTTTTT
CASSPRQGGGEKLFF
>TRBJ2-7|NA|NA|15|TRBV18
TGTGCCAGCTCACCAATGTTACAGGGGACTTACGAGCAGTACTTC
CASSPMLQGTYEQYF
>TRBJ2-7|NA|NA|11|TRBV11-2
TGTGCCAGCAACAATGGGGTAGTGCAGTACTTC
CASNNGVVQYF
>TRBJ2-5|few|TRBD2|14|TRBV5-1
TGCGCCAGCAGCCGCACTAGCGGACAAGAGACCCAGTACTTC
CASSRTSGQETQYF
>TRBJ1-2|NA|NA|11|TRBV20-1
TGCAGTGCTGGAGCCGCCTATGGCTACACCTTC
CSAGAAYGYTF
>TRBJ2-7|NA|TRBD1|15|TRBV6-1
TGTGCCAGCAGTGAAGCTCCGGGACAGGGGTGCGAGCAGTACTTC
CASSEAPGQGCEQYF
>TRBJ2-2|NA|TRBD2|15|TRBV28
TGTGCCAGCAGTCCAGCGGGAGGGCCTGGCGGGGAGCTGTTTTTT
CASSPAGGPGGELFF
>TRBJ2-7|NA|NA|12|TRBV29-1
TGCAGCGTCAGACAGAGCTCCTACGAGCAGTACTTC
CSVRQSSYEQYF
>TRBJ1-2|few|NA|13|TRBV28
TGTGCCAGCAGTTTGTCCGGGGCGCGAGGCTACACCTTC
CASSLSGARGYTF
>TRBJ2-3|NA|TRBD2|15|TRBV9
TGTGCCAGCAGACGACTAGCGGGGGGTACAGATACGCAGTATTTT
CASRRLAGGTDTQYF
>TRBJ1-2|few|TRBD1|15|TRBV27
TGTGCCAGCAGTAGTTGGGGACAGGATCCCTATGGCTACACCTTC
CASSSWGQDPYGYTF
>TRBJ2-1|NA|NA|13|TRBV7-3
TGTGCCAGCAGCGAAAGACCCGGGACAGAGCAGTTCTTC
CASSERPGTEQFF
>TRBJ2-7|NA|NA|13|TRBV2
TGTGCCAGCCTCCGTCAGGGAGAGTGGGAGCAGTACTTC
CASLRQGEWEQYF
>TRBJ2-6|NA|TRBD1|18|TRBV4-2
TGTGCCAGCAGCCAAGTCGTTGGACAGGGCTCTGGGGCCAACGTCCTGACTTTC
CASSQVVGQGSGANVLTF
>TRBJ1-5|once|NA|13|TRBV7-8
TGTGCCAGCAGCTCATCGATAGATCAGCCCCAGCATTTT
CASSSSIDQPQHF
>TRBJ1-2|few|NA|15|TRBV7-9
TGTGCCAGCGTAGCTTTCGGTCAGGGCAGCTATGGCTACACCTTC
CASVAFGQGSYGYTF
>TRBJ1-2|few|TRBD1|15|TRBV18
TGTGCCAGCTCACCACCGGAGGGGGCTTTTCATGGCTACACCTTC
CASSPPEGAFHGYTF
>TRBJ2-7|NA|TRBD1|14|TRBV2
TGTGCCAGCCGAGTACAGGGGTTCAGCTACGAGCAGTACTTC
CASRVQGFSYEQYF
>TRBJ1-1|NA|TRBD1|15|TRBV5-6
TGTGCCAGCAGCTCTACTAAGGGGGCTCGGTCTGAAGCTTTCTTT
CASSSTKGARSEAFF
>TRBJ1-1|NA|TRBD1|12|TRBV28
TGTGCCAGCAGACTGTTCGGGACAGGAGCTTTCTTT
CASRLFGTGAFF
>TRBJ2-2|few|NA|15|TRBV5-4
TGTGCCAGCAGCTTGGTTCGCGAGAACACCGGGGAGCTGTTTTTT
CASSLVRENTGELFF
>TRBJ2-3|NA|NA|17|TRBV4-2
TGTGCCAGCAGCCAAGAACGCTCGGCGGCGGGCACAGATACGCAGTATTTT
CASSQERSAAGTDTQYF
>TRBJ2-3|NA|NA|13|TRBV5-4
TGTGCCAGCAGCTTGGCAAGAGTAGATACGCAGTATTTT
CASSLARVDTQYF
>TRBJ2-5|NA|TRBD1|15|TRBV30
TGTGCCTGGAGTCTCCCGACAGGGGCGGTGGAGACCCAGTACTTC
CAWSLPTGAVETQYF
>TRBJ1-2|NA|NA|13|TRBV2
TGTGCCAGCAAAGCCTGGCGGGGTGATGGCTACACCTTC
CASKAWRGDGYTF
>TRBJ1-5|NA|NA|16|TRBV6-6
TGTGCCAGCAGTTACTCGTTTATACAGGGCAAACAGCCCCAGCATTTT
CASSYSFIQGKQPQHF
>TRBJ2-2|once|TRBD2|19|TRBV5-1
TGCGCCAGCAACGTCGAAACTAGCGGGCCCCGGGGGAACACCGGGGAGCTGTTTTTT
CASNVETSGPRGNTGELFF
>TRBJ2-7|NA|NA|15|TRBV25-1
TGTGCCAGCAGTGAAGTCAGGGGCGACCTCTACGAGCAGTACTTC
CASSEVRGDLYEQYF
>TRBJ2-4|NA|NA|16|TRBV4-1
TGCGCCAGCAGCCAAGGCCGGGAGATAGCCAAAAACATTCAGTACTTC
CASSQGREIAKNIQYF
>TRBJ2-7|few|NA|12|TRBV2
TGTGCCAGCAGAGGACCAACCTACGAGCAGTACTTC
CASRGPTYEQYF
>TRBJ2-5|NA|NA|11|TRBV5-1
TGCGCCAGCAGCCCGGACACGGCCCAGTACTTC
CASSPDTAQYF
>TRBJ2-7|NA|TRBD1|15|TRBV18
TGTGCCAGCTCACCAGGGACAGGGCCTTCCTACGAGCAGTACTTC
CASSPGTGPSYEQYF
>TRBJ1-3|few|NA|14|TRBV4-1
TGCGCCAGCAGCCTCCAGGGAGCCGGAAACACCATATATTTT
CASSLQGAGNTIYF
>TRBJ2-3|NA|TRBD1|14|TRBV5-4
TGTGCCAGCAGCCGACAGGGGGGCACAGATACGCAGTATTTT
CASSRQGGTDTQYF
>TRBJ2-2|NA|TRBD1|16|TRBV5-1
TGCGCCAGCAGCTTAAGAACAGGGGGCGCAACCGGGGAGCTGTTTTTT
CASSLRTGGATGELFF
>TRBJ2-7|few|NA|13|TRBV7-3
TGTGCCAGCAGCGTCTCGGGGGCCTACGAGCAGTACTTC
CASSVSGAYEQYF
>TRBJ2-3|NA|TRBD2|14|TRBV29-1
TGCAGCACCTGGACTAGCGGGACTGGAGATACGCAGTATTTT
CSTWTSGTGDTQYF
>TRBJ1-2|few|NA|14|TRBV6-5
TGTGCCAGCAGTTACAAACTTCAGGGCTATGGCTACACCTTC
CASSYKLQGYGYTF
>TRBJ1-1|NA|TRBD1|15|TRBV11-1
TGTGCCAGCAGCCGTGGACAGGGAATGAACACTGAAGCTTTCTTT
CASSRGQGMNTEAFF
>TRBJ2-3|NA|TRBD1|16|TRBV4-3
TGCGCCAGCAGCCAAGAACCAGGGGGAGGCACAGATACGCAGTATTTT
CASSQEPGGGTDTQYF
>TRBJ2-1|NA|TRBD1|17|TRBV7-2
TGTGCCAGCAGCCCTGGACAGGGGTCGGCCTCCTACAATGAGCAGTTCTTC
CASSPGQGSASYNEQFF
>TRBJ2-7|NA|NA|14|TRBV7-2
TGTGCCAGCAGCTTAGTAGGACGTTCCTACGAGCAGTACTTC
CASSLVGRSYEQYF
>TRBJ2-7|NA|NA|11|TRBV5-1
TGCGCCAGCAGGTCGGGGTACGAGCAGTACTTC
CASRSGYEQYF